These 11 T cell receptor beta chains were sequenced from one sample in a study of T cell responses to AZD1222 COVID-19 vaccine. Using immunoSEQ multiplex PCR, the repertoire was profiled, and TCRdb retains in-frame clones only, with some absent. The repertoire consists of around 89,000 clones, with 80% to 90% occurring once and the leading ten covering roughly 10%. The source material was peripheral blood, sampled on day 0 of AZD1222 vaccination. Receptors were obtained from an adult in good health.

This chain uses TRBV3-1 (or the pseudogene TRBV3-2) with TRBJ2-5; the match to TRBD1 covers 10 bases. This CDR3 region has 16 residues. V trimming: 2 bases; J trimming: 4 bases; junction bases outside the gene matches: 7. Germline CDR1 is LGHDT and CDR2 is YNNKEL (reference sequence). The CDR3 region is CASSQSGQGERETQYF. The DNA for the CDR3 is TGTGCCAGCAGCCAAAGTGGACAGGGGGAGCGAGAGACCCAGTACTTC.

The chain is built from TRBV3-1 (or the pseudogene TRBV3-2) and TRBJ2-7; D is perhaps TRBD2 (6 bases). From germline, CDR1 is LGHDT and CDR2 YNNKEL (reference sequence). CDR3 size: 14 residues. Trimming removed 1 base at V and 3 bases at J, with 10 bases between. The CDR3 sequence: CASSQALTSYEQYF. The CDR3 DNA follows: TGTGCCAGCAGCCAAGCTCTGACTAGCTACGAGCAGTACTTC.

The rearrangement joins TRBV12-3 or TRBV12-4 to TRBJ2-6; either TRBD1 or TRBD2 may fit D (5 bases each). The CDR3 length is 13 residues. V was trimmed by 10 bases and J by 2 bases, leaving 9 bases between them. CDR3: CAMRGAGANVLTF. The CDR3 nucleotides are TGTGCCATGAGAGGGGCTGGGGCCAACGTCCTGACTTTC.

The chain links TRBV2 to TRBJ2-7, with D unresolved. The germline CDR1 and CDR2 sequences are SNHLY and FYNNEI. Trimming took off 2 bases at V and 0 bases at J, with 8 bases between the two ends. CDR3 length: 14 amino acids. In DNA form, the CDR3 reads TGTGCCAGCAGTGAAAGTTCCGGCTCCTACGAGCAGTACTTC. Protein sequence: CASSESSGSYEQYF.

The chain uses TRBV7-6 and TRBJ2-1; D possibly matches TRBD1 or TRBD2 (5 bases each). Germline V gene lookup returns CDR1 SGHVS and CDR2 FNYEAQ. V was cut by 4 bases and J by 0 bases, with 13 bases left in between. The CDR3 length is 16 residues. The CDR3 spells CASSSSGGISYNEQFF. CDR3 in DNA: TGTGCCAGCAGCTCCTCTGGGGGTATCTCCTACAATGAGCAGTTCTTC.

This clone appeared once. This chain's CDR3 is CASRASHRDVTSTDTQYF. The CDR3 coding sequence is TGTGCCAGCAGAGCTAGTCACAGGGACGTTACTAGCACAGATACGCAGTATTTT. The chain combines TRBV2 with TRBJ2-3, with a tentative D call TRBD1 (6 bases). The CDR3 runs 18 residues. Between the trimmed V and J ends, which lost 6 bases and 0 bases, there was a span of 22 bases. Germline loops: CDR1 SNHLY, CDR2 FYNNEI.

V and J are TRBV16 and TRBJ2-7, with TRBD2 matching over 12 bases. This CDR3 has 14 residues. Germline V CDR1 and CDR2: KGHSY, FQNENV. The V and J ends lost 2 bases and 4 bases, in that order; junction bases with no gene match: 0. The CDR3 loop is CASSQGTSGYEQYF. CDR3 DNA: TGTGCCAGCAGCCAAGGGACTAGCGGGTACGAGCAGTACTTC.

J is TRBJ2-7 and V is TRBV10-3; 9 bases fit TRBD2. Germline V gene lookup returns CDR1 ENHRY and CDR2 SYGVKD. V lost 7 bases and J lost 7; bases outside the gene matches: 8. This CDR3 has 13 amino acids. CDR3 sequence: CAINPAGGQEQYF. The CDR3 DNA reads TGTGCCATCAATCCGGCGGGAGGGCAGGAGCAGTACTTC.

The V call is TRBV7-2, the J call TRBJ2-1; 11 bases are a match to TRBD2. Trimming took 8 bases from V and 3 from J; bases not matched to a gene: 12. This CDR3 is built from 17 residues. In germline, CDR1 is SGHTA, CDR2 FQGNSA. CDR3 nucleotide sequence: TGTGCCAGCCAGGGTTCTCCGGGACTAGCGGTCTACAATGAGCAGTTCTTC. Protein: CASQGSPGLAVYNEQFF.

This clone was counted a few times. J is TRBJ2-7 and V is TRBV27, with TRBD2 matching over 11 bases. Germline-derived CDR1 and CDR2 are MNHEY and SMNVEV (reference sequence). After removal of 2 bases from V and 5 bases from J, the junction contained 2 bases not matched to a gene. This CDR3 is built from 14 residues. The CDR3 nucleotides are TGTGCCAGCAGTTTAAAGGGACTAGCGGACGAGCAGTACTTC. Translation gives CASSLKGLADEQYF.

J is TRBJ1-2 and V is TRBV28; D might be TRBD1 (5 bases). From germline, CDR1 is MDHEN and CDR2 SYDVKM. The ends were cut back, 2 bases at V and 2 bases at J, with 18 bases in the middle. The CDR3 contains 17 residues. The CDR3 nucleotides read TGTGCCAGCAGTTTAGGCTGGAGAGGGCAGGGAAACTATGGCTACACCTTC. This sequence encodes CASSLGWRGQGNYGYTF.